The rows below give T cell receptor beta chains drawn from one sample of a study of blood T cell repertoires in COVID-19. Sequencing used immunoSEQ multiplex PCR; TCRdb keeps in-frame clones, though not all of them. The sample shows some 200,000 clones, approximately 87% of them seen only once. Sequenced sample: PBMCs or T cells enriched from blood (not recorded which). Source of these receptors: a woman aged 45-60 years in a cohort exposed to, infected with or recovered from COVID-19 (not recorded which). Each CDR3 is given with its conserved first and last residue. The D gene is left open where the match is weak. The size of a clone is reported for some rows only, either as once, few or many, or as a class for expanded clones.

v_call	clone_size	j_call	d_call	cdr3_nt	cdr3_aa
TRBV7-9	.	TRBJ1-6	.	TGTGCCAGCAGCCAATCGGGTTCACCCCTCCACTTT	CASSQSGSPLHF
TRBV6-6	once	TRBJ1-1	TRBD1	TGTGCCAGCAGTTCACAGGGGGCTGAAGCTTTCTTT	CASSSQGAEAFF
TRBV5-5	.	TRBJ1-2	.	TGTGCCAGCAGCTTGAGGGGTCCCTATGGCTACACCTTC	CASSLRGPYGYTF
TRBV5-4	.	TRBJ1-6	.	TGTGCCAGCAACTATGCAGGGGTGGGAAATAATTCACCCCTCCACTTT	CASNYAGVGNNSPLHF
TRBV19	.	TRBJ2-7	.	TGTGCCAGTACCTCCCGGGCAGGGGATATCTACGAGCAGTACTTC	CASTSRAGDIYEQYF
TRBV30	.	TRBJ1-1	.	TGTGCCTGGAGTGCTCCAGGGGCGACCCGCGTCACTGAAGCTTTCTTT	CAWSAPGATRVTEAFF
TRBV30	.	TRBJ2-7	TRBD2	TGTGCCTGGAGTGCTGGGGGGGAGTCCTACGAGCAGTACTTC	CAWSAGGESYEQYF
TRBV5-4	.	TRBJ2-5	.	TGTGCCAGCAGCTTGGCCAGGGGTTCGGAGACCCAGTACTTC	CASSLARGSETQYF
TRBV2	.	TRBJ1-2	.	TGTGCCAGCAGTGAAGGCAGGGGAATCTATGGCTACACCTTC	CASSEGRGIYGYTF
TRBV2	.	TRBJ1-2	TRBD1	TGTGCCAGCAGTGGGACAGGGCATAACTATGGCTACACCTTC	CASSGTGHNYGYTF
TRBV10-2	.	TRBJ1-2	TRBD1	TGCGCCAGCAGTGAGTCGTTAGGGGGCCTCTATGGCTACACCTTC	CASSESLGGLYGYTF
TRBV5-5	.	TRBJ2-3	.	TGTGCCAGCAGCTTGGTAACAATCACAGATACGCAGTATTTT	CASSLVTITDTQYF
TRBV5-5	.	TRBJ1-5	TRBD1	TGTGCCAGCAGCTTGGCAGGGACAGGTGGACAGCCCCAGCATTTT	CASSLAGTGGQPQHF
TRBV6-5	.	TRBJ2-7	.	TGTGCCAGCAGGACCCGCCGGGAAGCCTACGAGCAGTACTTC	CASRTRREAYEQYF
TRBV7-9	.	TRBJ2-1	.	TGTGCCAGCAGCTTAAGGACAGGGACTATTGTACACAATGAGCAGTTCTTC	CASSLRTGTIVHNEQFF
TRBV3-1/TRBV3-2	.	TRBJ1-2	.	TGTGCCAGTAGACCGGGAAATCCAAACTATGGCTACACCTTC	CASRPGNPNYGYTF
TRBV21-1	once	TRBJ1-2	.	TGTGCCAGGGGTTTCACAGGGGGCTCATCGCATGGCTACACCTTC	CARGFTGGSSHGYTF
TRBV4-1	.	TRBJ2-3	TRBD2	TGCGCCAGCAGCCAATACTCCGGGACTAGCGGGGGGGCCCAAGATACGCAGTATTTT	CASSQYSGTSGGAQDTQYF
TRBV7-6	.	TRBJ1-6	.	TGTGCCAGCAGCCCGACGTCGACAGGATCGGGATCACCCCTCCACTTT	CASSPTSTGSGSPLHF
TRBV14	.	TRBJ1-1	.	TGTGCCAGCAGCCAAGAAAGGGGTTGGAACACTGAAGCTTTCTTT	CASSQERGWNTEAFF
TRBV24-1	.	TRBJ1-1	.	TGTGCCACCAGTCCAGGGATTAACACTGAAGCTTTCTTT	CATSPGINTEAFF
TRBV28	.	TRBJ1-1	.	TGTGCCAGCAGTTTAGTGGGGGCAGGGTCGTACACTGAAGCTTTCTTT	CASSLVGAGSYTEAFF
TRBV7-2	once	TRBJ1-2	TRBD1	TGTGCCAGCAGTTCCGGGACAGGGCTAGGCTACACCTTC	CASSSGTGLGYTF
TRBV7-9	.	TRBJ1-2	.	TGTGCCAGCAGCTTAGCGGAGAACTATGGCTACACCTTC	CASSLAENYGYTF
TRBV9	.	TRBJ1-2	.	TGTGCCAGCAGCGTAGGAGGGATGGGCAGGGGTGCCGGCTACACCTTC	CASSVGGMGRGAGYTF
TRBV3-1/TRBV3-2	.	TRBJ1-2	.	TGTGCCAGCAGCCCGGAGCTCCCAGGGTTGGATGGCTACACCTTC	CASSPELPGLDGYTF
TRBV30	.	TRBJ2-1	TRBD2	TGTGCCTGGAGGGGTCTAGCGGGGGGGAATGAGCAGTTCTTC	CAWRGLAGGNEQFF
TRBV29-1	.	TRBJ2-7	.	TGCAGCGTTGAAGGCGGCTCCCCCTACGAGCAGTACTTC	CSVEGGSPYEQYF
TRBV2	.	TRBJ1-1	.	TGTGCCAGCAGCGCCAGGGTGACTGAAGCTTTCTTT	CASSARVTEAFF
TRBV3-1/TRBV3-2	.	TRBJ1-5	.	TGTGCCAGCAGCCCGACTCAGGACAGCTACAATCAGCCCCAGCATTTT	CASSPTQDSYNQPQHF
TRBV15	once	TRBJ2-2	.	TGTGCCACCAGCAGAGACGTTACGAACACCGGGGAGCTGTTTTTT	CATSRDVTNTGELFF
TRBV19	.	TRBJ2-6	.	TGTGCCAGTAGTATATCGGGATCTGGGGCCAACGTCCTGACTTTC	CASSISGSGANVLTF
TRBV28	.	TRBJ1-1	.	TGTGCCAGCAGCCTTGTGGGGGCAGAGACTTTCTTT	CASSLVGAETFF
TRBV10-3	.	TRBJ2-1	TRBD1	TGTGCCGCACAACCGGGACAGGGTCGGAATGAGCAGTTCTTC	CAAQPGQGRNEQFF
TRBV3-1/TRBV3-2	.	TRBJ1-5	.	TGTGCCAGCAGCCAAGACAGGGTTCAGCCCCAGCATTTT	CASSQDRVQPQHF
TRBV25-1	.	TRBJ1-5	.	TGTGCCAGCAGTGGGAGCCCGGGTGTACAGCCCCAGCATTTT	CASSGSPGVQPQHF
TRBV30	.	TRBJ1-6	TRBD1	TGTGCCTGGAGTGTACAGGGGATTTCACCCCTCCACTTT	CAWSVQGISPLHF
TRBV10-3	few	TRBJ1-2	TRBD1	TGTGCCATCAGTGAGTCGCGAGACAGGGGGCGTGGCTACACCTTC	CAISESRDRGRGYTF
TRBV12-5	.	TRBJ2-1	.	TGTGCTAGTGGATCCACTGCGGCGCCCCTGAAGCAGTTCTTC	CASGSTAAPLKQFF
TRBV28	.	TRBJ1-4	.	TGTGCCAGCAGTTTTGCGGGGTATGATGAAAAACTGTTTTTT	CASSFAGYDEKLFF
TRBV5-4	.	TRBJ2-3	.	TGTGCCAGCAGCTTGTTGGCTAGTGCAGATACGCAGTATTTT	CASSLLASADTQYF
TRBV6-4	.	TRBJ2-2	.	TGTGCCAGCAGAGGACAGCAGAACACCGGGGAGCTGTTTTTT	CASRGQQNTGELFF
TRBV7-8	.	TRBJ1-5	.	TGTGCCAGCAGCTTAGAGGCGGGGGATCAGCCCCAGCATTTT	CASSLEAGDQPQHF
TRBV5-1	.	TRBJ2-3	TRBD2	TGCGCCAGCAGCTGGGGGACTAGCGGACCCACAGATACGCAGTATTTT	CASSWGTSGPTDTQYF
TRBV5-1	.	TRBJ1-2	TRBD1	TGCGCCAGCAGCTCGGGACAGGGTGGCTACACCTTC	CASSSGQGGYTF
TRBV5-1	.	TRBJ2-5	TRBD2	TGCGCCAGCAGTGGTGGGACTAGCGGGGGGGCTCGGGAGACCCAGTACTTC	CASSGGTSGGARETQYF
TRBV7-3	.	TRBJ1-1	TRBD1	TGTGCCAGCAGCACTGGACAGGGGAGCACTGAAGCTTTCTTT	CASSTGQGSTEAFF
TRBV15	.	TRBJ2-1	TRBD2	TGTGCCACCAGCAGAGATAGAGGCGCGGGACTAGCGGCCCGGGAGCAGTTCTTC	CATSRDRGAGLAAREQFF
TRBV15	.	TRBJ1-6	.	TGTGCCACCAGCAGAGATATACAGGGAGAATCACCCCTCCACTTT	CATSRDIQGESPLHF
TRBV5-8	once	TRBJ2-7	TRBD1	TGTGCCAGCAAGCGTCGGACAGGGACCTACGAGCAGTACTTC	CASKRRTGTYEQYF
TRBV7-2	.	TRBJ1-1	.	TGTGCCAGCAGCCCCTACGGGGGGGCTGAAGCTTTCTTT	CASSPYGGAEAFF
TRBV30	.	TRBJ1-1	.	TGTGCCTGGAGTGTATCATTGGGATTGTGGGGCAGGGGCAGTTTTGGTGAAGCTTTCTTT	CAWSVSLGLWGRGSFGEAFF
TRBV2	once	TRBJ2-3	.	TGTGCCAGCAGTGTCCGGAGCACAGATACGCAGTATTTT	CASSVRSTDTQYF
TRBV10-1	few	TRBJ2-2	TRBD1	TGCGCCAGCAGTGAGCGGACAGGGAACACCGGGGAGCTGTTTTTT	CASSERTGNTGELFF
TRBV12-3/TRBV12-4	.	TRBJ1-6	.	TGTGCCAGCAGCCTAGACAGTTACTCACCCCTCCACTTT	CASSLDSYSPLHF
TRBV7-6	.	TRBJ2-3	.	TGTGCCAGCAGCGATACTCCAGTGGGGGGGGGCCATGCAGATACGCAGTATTTT	CASSDTPVGGGHADTQYF